A selection of T cell receptor beta chains follows, all from one sample in a study of T cell responses to AZD1222 COVID-19 vaccine. Assay: immunoSEQ multiplex PCR; the TCRdb copy retains only in-frame clones and omits some. In the table there are about 150,000 clones, about nine tenths of which are singletons. The input for sequencing was peripheral blood, taken after recovery from COVID-19. The receptors stem from an adult who had recovered from COVID-19. Both conserved end residues are part of each CDR3.

CDR3 protein	V gene	J gene
CASSSGPGHFFEQYF	TRBV28	TRBJ2-7
CASSRGQETQYF	TRBV18	TRBJ2-5
CASSDRVGSTDTQYF	TRBV6-4	TRBJ2-3
CASSEGETQYF	TRBV2	TRBJ2-5
CASSPGERGSSYNEQFF	TRBV7-9	TRBJ2-1
CASSPSPAGGYEQYF	TRBV2	TRBJ2-7
CASSSRTSGTSTDTQYF	TRBV11-3	TRBJ2-3
CASSYSFEAGANVLTF	TRBV6-5	TRBJ2-6
CASSLGRDSNIQYF	TRBV7-2	TRBJ2-4
CASSPVRDNGAFF	TRBV18	TRBJ1-1
CASSSPRTGWNTEAFF	TRBV5-1	TRBJ1-1
CASRPRLTGNTIYF	TRBV19	TRBJ1-3
CATGGLSSYEQYF	TRBV7-9	TRBJ2-7
CASSPGIAGGLLTDTQYF	TRBV9	TRBJ2-3
CASSIAAAGELFF	TRBV19	TRBJ2-2
CASSLGTRGSYGYTF	TRBV5-4	TRBJ1-2
CASSQELTDQPQHF	TRBV3-1/TRBV3-2	TRBJ1-5
CASSRTENYGYTF	TRBV6-1	TRBJ1-2
CASSFKREFFYEQYF	TRBV7-9	TRBJ2-7
CASSLGLAGGMETQYF	TRBV5-1	TRBJ2-5
CASSLGNRGNEQFF	TRBV5-1	TRBJ2-1
CASSSQDGHTQYF	TRBV5-1	TRBJ2-3
CASSQLSSGAGGELFF	TRBV4-2	TRBJ2-2
CASSHPGTERGAEAFF	TRBV4-1	TRBJ1-1
CATSRDRSSGGAGELFF	TRBV15	TRBJ2-2
CASSLAGTATYEQYF	TRBV5-5	TRBJ2-7
CASSPESTVTNEKLFF	TRBV18	TRBJ1-4
CASSLGANTEAFF	TRBV28	TRBJ1-1
CSGLGGDLKSGNTIYF	TRBV29-1	TRBJ1-3
CASSPGQNQPQHF	TRBV7-9	TRBJ1-5
CASSFSGGNTDTQYF	TRBV5-1	TRBJ2-3
CASSDALLAGVYEQYF	TRBV2	TRBJ2-7
CASKPDLSGMNTEAFF	TRBV2	TRBJ1-1
CASSLAPSGSSSYNEQFF	TRBV7-7	TRBJ2-1
CASSPQAGGQPQHF	TRBV18	TRBJ1-5
CASSVAAGARETQYF	TRBV9	TRBJ2-5
CASSPGQGVGEQYF	TRBV2	TRBJ2-7
CASRWGGAPNEQFF	TRBV27	TRBJ2-1
CAIKEAGVNTGELFF	TRBV10-3	TRBJ2-2
CASSLDGQKAFF	TRBV11-3	TRBJ1-1
CASSQGGSSYNEQFF	TRBV3-1/TRBV3-2	TRBJ2-1
CASSLDIQGVKQYF	TRBV7-2	TRBJ2-7
CASSLRGGDQPQHF	TRBV7-2	TRBJ1-5
CATLFGGGGTDTQYF	TRBV10-3	TRBJ2-3
CASSDSRDTGELFF	TRBV6-4	TRBJ2-2
CASSPGTGGPSSYNEQFF	TRBV7-2	TRBJ2-1
CSVQGAIYEQYF	TRBV29-1	TRBJ2-7
CASSPDRNYGYTF	TRBV11-2	TRBJ1-2